Listed below are T cell receptor beta chains from one sample, sequenced in a study of cytomegalovirus exposure and HLA in healthy donors. Some clones are missing from TCRdb's copy, which holds only in-frame ones; the method was immunoSEQ multiplex PCR. The table records 50,000 or so clones, 55% to 85% of them present only once. The sample taken for sequencing was PBMCs. The receptors derive from a middle-aged man in good health and CMV-seropositive. Each CDR3 is given with its conserved first and last residue. Each record gives: CDR3 protein, J gene, V gene.

CDR3: CASSLKGASGNQPQHF
J: TRBJ1-5
V: TRBV18

CDR3: CASRSTGTPNSPLHF
J: TRBJ1-6
V: TRBV2

CDR3: CATSTSGTLYEQYF
J: TRBJ2-7
V: TRBV15

CDR3: CASTVQGSPEQFF
J: TRBJ2-1
V: TRBV5-1

CDR3: CASSLQGNNSPLHF
J: TRBJ1-6
V: TRBV7-8

CDR3: CASSYARGQPQHF
J: TRBJ1-5
V: TRBV6-5

CDR3: CASSLGGSNQPQHF
J: TRBJ1-5
V: TRBV5-1

CDR3: CASPAGNEQFF
J: TRBJ2-1
V: TRBV25-1

CDR3: CASSVVAGQYEQYF
J: TRBJ2-7
V: TRBV2

CDR3: CAWSVLRSPYGYTF
J: TRBJ1-2
V: TRBV30

CDR3: CASSLGQGDQPQHF
J: TRBJ1-5
V: TRBV5-4

CDR3: CASSLRTGGNSPLHF
J: TRBJ1-6
V: TRBV7-6

CDR3: CASSAGGDYEQYF
J: TRBJ2-7
V: TRBV5-6